This T cell receptor beta chain was recovered during a study of cytomegalovirus exposure and HLA in healthy donors. General study points: The study had only CMV serostatus as immune exposure information.

PCR used 60 Vbeta primers and 13 Jbeta primers. Profiled with immunoSEQ multiplex PCR; TCRdb holds only in-frame clones, not every one. Altogether 90,000 to 120,000 clones are present, around 73% being singletons, with the ten largest covering 7.8%. Germline CDR1 reads ENHRY; CDR2 reads SYGVKD. The CDR3 length is 16 residues. V was clipped by 2 bases and J by 4 bases, with 15 bases between them. Regarding this clone: The antigen remains undetermined.

This chain links TRBV10-3 with TRBJ1-3; D is possibly TRBD1 (5 bases). Sequencing was done on a sample of PBMCs. The source of this sequence is a man in his thirties or forties in good health and CMV-seronegative. The CDR3 DNA reads TGTGCCATCAGTGAGACAGGAACAGGCAACGGAAACACCATATATTTT. Its protein product is CAISETGTGNGNTIYF.